Listed here is a single T cell receptor (beta chain). Its antigen is unknown. These data are taken from a study of cytomegalovirus exposure and HLA in healthy donors. General study results and limits: Using the classifier, cytomegalovirus status was reportedly diagnosed with high specificity and sensitivity.

The protocol was immunoSEQ multiplex PCR, while the TCRdb copy is restricted to in-frame clones and leaves out a portion. There are approximately 130,000 clones in the sample; approximately 81% occur only once, and roughly 1.9% lies in the top ten. The V gene's germline CDR1 is MNHNY and CDR2 SVGAGI (reference sequence). The V gene lost 0 bases and the J gene lost 3 bases, with 9 bases spanning the gap. The CDR3 totals 15 residues. This clonotype was sampled from a woman in her twenties or thirties in good health and CMV-seronegative. The source material was PBMCs. The chain uses TRBV6-6 and TRBJ1-3; D not resolved. CDR3 bases: TGTGCCAGCAGTTACTCCCCTCAGGTTGGAAACACCATATATTTT. As protein: CASSYSPQVGNTIYF.